These T cell receptor beta chains were read from a single sample in a study of T cell responses to AZD1222 COVID-19 vaccine. Profiling relied on immunoSEQ multiplex PCR, and the TCRdb table lists in-frame clones only, not all of them. This sample yields 70,000 to 95,000 clones, of which 90% to 95% are seen a single time; around 10% belongs to the top ten. The sample here was peripheral blood, taken 28 days after the second AZD1222 dose. The receptors here all came from an adult who received the AZD1222 COVID-19 vaccine. CDR3s include the opening cysteine and the closing phenylalanine or tryptophan. A D gene is named only where the DNA matches it firmly. Size is stated for part of the rows, as once, few or many counts, or as a class when the clone is expanded.

size	V	D	J	DNA	CDR3
once	TRBV11-2	NA	TRBJ1-3	TGTGCCAGCAGGGCCAGCTCTGGAAACACCATATATTTT	CASRASSGNTIYF
NA	TRBV9	TRBD1	TRBJ1-1	TGTGCCAGCAGCACCCGACAGGGAGGCTCCACTGAAGCTTTCTTT	CASSTRQGGSTEAFF
NA	TRBV21-1	NA	TRBJ1-1	TGTGCCAGCAGCACCGGAGTTGGTGGGACTGAAGCTTTCTTT	CASSTGVGGTEAFF
NA	TRBV24-1	NA	TRBJ1-6	TGTGCCACCAGTGCCGACACAGGGCGCTCCTATAATTCACCCCTCCACTTT	CATSADTGRSYNSPLHF
NA	TRBV7-9	NA	TRBJ2-5	TGTGCCAGCAGCTTTGGGACCGTGTACCAAGAGACCCAGTACTTC	CASSFGTVYQETQYF
NA	TRBV5-6	TRBD2	TRBJ2-1	TGTGCCAGCAGACCCACCGGACTAGCGGGAGCCAATGAGCAGTTCTTC	CASRPTGLAGANEQFF
NA	TRBV18	NA	TRBJ1-2	TGTGCCAGCTCACCAAGAGGGGGAGGTAACTATGGCTACACCTTC	CASSPRGGGNYGYTF
NA	TRBV6-1	NA	TRBJ1-1	TGTGCCAGCAGTGAAGATAAGGGGACACCTAGGCGTCGGAGCTTT	CASSEDKGTPRRRSF
NA	TRBV28	NA	TRBJ2-7	TGTGCCAGCAGCCACACACAGGCTTTCTACGAGCAGTACTTC	CASSHTQAFYEQYF
few	TRBV7-9	TRBD2	TRBJ2-1	TGTGCCAGCAGCTACGTACCGGGACTAGTAGCTTCTGAGCAGTTCTTC	CASSYVPGLVASEQFF
NA	TRBV6-5	NA	TRBJ1-1	TGTGCCAGCAGTTGGGTTATGAACACTGAAGCTTTCTTT	CASSWVMNTEAFF
NA	TRBV6-5	NA	TRBJ1-3	TGTGCCAGCAGTTACGGAGGGTCCTCTGGAAACACCATATATTTT	CASSYGGSSGNTIYF
once	TRBV30	TRBD2	TRBJ2-7	TGTGCCTGGTCCGGGTTAGGGACTAGCGGGAGGGCCGCAGACTACGAGCAGTACTTC	CAWSGLGTSGRAADYEQYF
NA	TRBV6-5	TRBD1	TRBJ1-3	TGTGCCAGCAGTTTTGGACAGGGAGGTAACACCATATATTTT	CASSFGQGGNTIYF
NA	TRBV24-1	NA	TRBJ2-5	TGTGCCACCAGTGATTTGCAAGGGTTTCAAGAGACCCAGTACTTC	CATSDLQGFQETQYF
NA	TRBV3-1/TRBV3-2	NA	TRBJ2-4	TGTGCCAGCAGCCAAGGGGTGTCGGACAGATTAGGTCAGTACTTC	CASSQGVSDRLGQYF
once	TRBV5-1	TRBD2	TRBJ2-1	TGCGCCAGCAGCTTGACTAGCGGGTCCTACAATGAGCAGTTCTTC	CASSLTSGSYNEQFF
NA	TRBV11-1	NA	TRBJ2-1	TGTGCCAGCAGCTTAGCGCTCGGGGGAGGACGTGAGCAGTTCTTC	CASSLALGGGREQFF
NA	TRBV28	NA	TRBJ2-7	TGTGCCAGCAGTCCCTTCGGGTTCTACGAGCAGTACTTC	CASSPFGFYEQYF
NA	TRBV2	NA	TRBJ1-2	TGTGCCAGCAGAGCGAGGACAGCTAACTATGGCTACACCTTC	CASRARTANYGYTF
NA	TRBV2	NA	TRBJ1-2	TGTGCCAGCACGGCAAGGAGGGTAAAGAACTATGGCTACACCTTC	CASTARRVKNYGYTF
NA	TRBV10-3	TRBD2	TRBJ2-3	TGTGCCATCAGTCCAGCGGGGTCCACAGATACGCAGTATTTT	CAISPAGSTDTQYF
NA	TRBV18	TRBD2	TRBJ2-3	TGTGCCAGCTCCCAGGAGCGGGGGGGTAGCACAGATACGCAGTATTTT	CASSQERGGSTDTQYF
NA	TRBV24-1	NA	TRBJ2-1	TGTGCCACCAGTGATCGAAGAGGGTACAATGAGCAGTTCTTC	CATSDRRGYNEQFF
NA	TRBV10-3	TRBD1	TRBJ1-4	TGTGCCATCAGCCTGGGACAGGGGGCGAAGACTAATGAAAAACTGTTTTTT	CAISLGQGAKTNEKLFF
NA	TRBV19	TRBD1	TRBJ1-2	TGTGCCAGTAGTAGAGGGACAGGCCAAATTGGCTACACCTTC	CASSRGTGQIGYTF
NA	TRBV18	NA	TRBJ2-5	TGTGCCAGCTCCGGAAGTCGGGAGACCCAGTACTTC	CASSGSRETQYF
NA	TRBV7-6	NA	TRBJ2-3	TGTGCCAGCAGCTTAGTCTTGGGAGATACGCAGTATTTT	CASSLVLGDTQYF
NA	TRBV7-2	TRBD2	TRBJ2-7	TGTGCCAGCAGCTTAGGTGGGACTAGCGGATACGAGCAGTACTTC	CASSLGGTSGYEQYF
NA	TRBV19	NA	TRBJ1-2	TGTGCCAGTACGCTCGTCTGGGGAGCGTTGGGAAATGGCTACACCTTC	CASTLVWGALGNGYTF
NA	TRBV19	TRBD1	TRBJ2-7	TGTGCCAGTAGTCCCACAGGGGGCATTTTCGAGCAGTACTTC	CASSPTGGIFEQYF
NA	TRBV6-5	NA	TRBJ2-1	TGTGCCAGCACTCGGCAGGGGGGATACAATGAGCAGTTCTTC	CASTRQGGYNEQFF
NA	TRBV7-9	TRBD1	TRBJ1-4	TGTGCCAGCAGCGTCGACAGGGGGCTGGAAAAACTGTTTTTT	CASSVDRGLEKLFF
NA	TRBV9	NA	TRBJ2-7	TGTGCCAGCAGCGCCGGGACCCCTCGCTACGAGCAGTACTTC	CASSAGTPRYEQYF
NA	TRBV7-8	TRBD1	TRBJ1-2	TGTGCCAGCAGCTTAGCCCCCGGGACAGGGAATTCCTATGGCTACACCTTC	CASSLAPGTGNSYGYTF
once	TRBV21-1	NA	TRBJ1-2	TGTGCCAGCAGCAAAGTCTTGTCGGTATTCGATGGCTACACCTTC	CASSKVLSVFDGYTF
NA	TRBV14	NA	TRBJ2-6	TGTGCCAGCAGCCAAGATGCCGGGGCCCCTGGGGCCAACGTCCTGACTTTC	CASSQDAGAPGANVLTF
NA	TRBV19	TRBD1	TRBJ1-2	TGTGCCAGTAATGGACAGGGAGCAGCTGATGGGGGCTATGGCTACACCTTC	CASNGQGAADGGYGYTF
few	TRBV2	NA	TRBJ1-6	TGTGCCAGCAGGGACAATGCCGGACCCCTCCACTTT	CASRDNAGPLHF
NA	TRBV30	NA	TRBJ1-1	TGTGCCTGGAGTGTTAGGAGTAATGAAGCTTTCTTT	CAWSVRSNEAFF
once	TRBV18	TRBD1	TRBJ1-1	TGTGCCAGCTCACCAAGGACAGGGTCGACTGAAGCTTTCTTT	CASSPRTGSTEAFF
NA	TRBV5-1	TRBD2	TRBJ2-7	TGCGCCAGCAGCTTGGGACTAGCGGGCTCCTACGAGCAGTACTTC	CASSLGLAGSYEQYF
NA	TRBV6-5	NA	TRBJ2-7	TGTGCCAGCAGTTACGACGCCGCCTACGAGCAGTACTTC	CASSYDAAYEQYF
NA	TRBV11-2	TRBD1	TRBJ1-2	TGTGCCAGCAGCTCCGGGACAGGGAGAGGGGGCTACACCTTC	CASSSGTGRGGYTF
NA	TRBV7-2	NA	TRBJ1-1	TGTGCCAGCAGCTCTCAAAGTGCAAGTCCTGAAGCTTTCTTT	CASSSQSASPEAFF
once	TRBV18	NA	TRBJ2-5	TGTGCCAGCTCACCCGGAGAGGAGACCCAGTACTTC	CASSPGEETQYF
NA	TRBV25-1	NA	TRBJ1-1	TGTGCCAGCCAGCTTATGAACACTGAAGCTTTCTTT	CASQLMNTEAFF
NA	TRBV5-4	NA	TRBJ2-7	TGTGCCAGCAGCTTAGAACAGGGACGCTCCTACGAGCAGTACTTC	CASSLEQGRSYEQYF
NA	TRBV5-6	NA	TRBJ2-7	TGTGCCAGCAGCTTGGGGAGCTCCTACGAGCAGTACTTC	CASSLGSSYEQYF
NA	TRBV6-1	NA	TRBJ1-4	TGTGCCAGCAGTGAAGCGTACAGCGCAACTAATGAAAAACTGTTTTTT	CASSEAYSATNEKLFF
NA	TRBV2	NA	TRBJ1-2	TGTGCCAGCACCGGGAGTGAAGGTGGCTACACCTTC	CASTGSEGGYTF